A selection of T cell receptor beta chains follows, all from one sample in a study of regulatory T cells in long-lasting Graves disease. From the multiplex PCR reads, TCRdb called clonotypes with MiXCR, one entry per CDR3 protein. Here the sample spans approximately 360,000 distinct CDR3 sequences, roughly 24% being singletons. Sequenced here: peripheral blood mononuclear cells (PBMCs), sampled when the disease was refractory, from a patient treated with antithyroid drugs. These receptors originate from a woman aged 40 to 50 with Graves disease. The CDR3 runs from the conserved cysteine through the conserved F or W. Size is stated for part of the rows, as once, few or many counts, or as a class when the clone is expanded.

>-|TRBJ1-2|TRBV28
CASGRSTGMRGGYTF
>many|TRBJ2-6|TRBV28
CASSLRGPGANVLTF
>few|TRBJ2-7|TRBV5-1
CASSLGTSGYYEQYF
>few|TRBJ2-5|TRBV3-1
CASSLEGLAGSGSAQYF
>many|TRBJ2-5|TRBV11-2
CASSLSNGRQETQYF
>many|TRBJ1-5|TRBV28
CASSLRGDQPQHF
>few|TRBJ1-4|TRBV28
CASSPGPGLKGNEKLFF
>many|TRBJ1-5|TRBV2
CASTDRMGNQPQHF
>many|TRBJ1-2|TRBV28
CASSFYRGIDGYTF
>many|TRBJ2-7|TRBV28
CASSSAGTGGDWTYEQYF
>many|TRBJ2-2|TRBV11-1
CASSLVRERTGELFF
>many|TRBJ2-7|TRBV28
CASSPRGWSMYEQYF
>few|TRBJ2-2|TRBV7-3
CASSPRFNTGELFF
>-|TRBJ2-7|TRBV27
CASRSIGGSSYEQYF
>-|TRBJ2-1|TRBV5-1
CASSQWGLLYNEQFF
>-|TRBJ2-2|TRBV20-1
CSASRLAVNTGELLF
>-|TRBJ2-7|TRBV3-1
CASSQEPSVYEQYF
>-|TRBJ2-3|TRBV5-1
CASSRQGDTDTQYF
>-|TRBJ2-5|TRBV30
CAWSVGWWETQYF
>few|TRBJ2-3|TRBV24-1
CATSPGAPDTQYF
>many|TRBJ2-2|TRBV15
CATSRDKRRDRGSTGELFF
>many|TRBJ2-5|TRBV9
CASSVDSGAGTETQYF
>many|TRBJ2-2|TRBV20-1
CSARDLGELFF
>-|TRBJ2-2|TRBV20-1
CSAREGWGPNTGELFF
>many|TRBJ2-5|TRBV5-5
CASSTGTGQETQYF
>once|TRBJ2-3|TRBV5-1
CASSAYRGSSTDTQYF
>many|TRBJ2-7|TRBV20-1
CSARVEDRDAYEQYF
>many|TRBJ1-5|TRBV19
CASSIGRGGNQPQHF
>-|TRBJ2-1|TRBV6-1
CASISYGGSFDEQFF
>-|TRBJ2-3|TRBV2
CASSGTALGTDTQYF
>-|TRBJ2-5|TRBV7-2
CASSLTFTTIQETQYF
>many|TRBJ1-5|TRBV7-8
CASSLANLSLAHRNQPQHF
>-|TRBJ2-7|TRBV4-1
CASSQLPGQGADYEQYF
>many|TRBJ2-7|TRBV6-1
CASRPTGRDEQYF
>few|TRBJ2-2|TRBV29-1
CSVYAGLAANTGELFF